The 27 T cell receptor beta chains below were found in one sample sequenced in a study of OX40 agonist ivuxolimab in advanced cancers. Repertoires were generated with immunoSEQ multiplex PCR, while TCRdb's copy carries only in-frame clones and drops some. The data show around 70,000 clones, roughly 84% seen once. The sequenced sample was CD4+ or CD8+ T cells sorted from blood, obtained in a trial of the OX40 agonist ivuxolimab. The receptors derive from an adult with an advanced solid tumor such as melanoma, head and neck, liver or kidney cancer.

The V call is TRBV6-5, the J call TRBJ1-1; D unresolved. Germline V gives CDR1 MNHEY, CDR2 SVGAGI. V gave up 6 bases and J gave up 5 bases, with 7 bases separating them. The CDR3 loop spans 11 amino acids. CDR3 region: CASRRGTEAFF. The CDR3 DNA is TGTGCCAGCAGGCGGGGTACTGAAGCTTTCTTT.

This sequence joins TRBV10-3 and TRBJ1-5; D not resolved. This CDR3 spans 15 amino acids. Germline V lookup: CDR1 ENHRY, CDR2 SYGVKD. Trimming took 9 bases from V and 0 from J, leaving 15 bases between them. The CDR3 bases are TGTGCCATTGGCGCGGGCTCCGATAGCAATCAGCCCCAGCATTTT. Translating gives CAIGAGSDSNQPQHF.

The rearrangement links TRBV5-1 to TRBJ2-3, with 11 bases lining up with TRBD2. Losses at the gene ends were 4 bases for V and 4 bases for J; bases not matched to a gene: 5. CDR3 length equals 15 residues. CDR1 is SGHRS, CDR2 YFSETQ, per germline. The chain's CDR3 is CASSAGTSGPDTQYF. CDR3 in DNA: TGCGCCAGCAGCGCCGGGACTAGCGGACCAGATACGCAGTATTTT.

The chain's CDR3 is CSVGGDRAGRSYEQYF. The CDR3, as DNA: TGCAGCGTTGGGGGGGACAGGGCCGGCAGGTCCTACGAGCAGTACTTC. The chain has TRBV29-1 and TRBJ2-7, with 9 bases identical to TRBD1. V shed 4 bases, J shed 1 base, and the junction held 11 bases outside the gene matches. Germline values: CDR1 SQVTM, CDR2 ANQGSEA. The CDR3 length is 16 residues.

This chain joins TRBV27 and TRBJ1-5; no clear D. The CDR3 sequence is 16 residues long. The germline V gene has CDR1 MNHEY and CDR2 SMNVEV (reference sequence). Trimming removed 3 bases from V and 2 bases from J, with 14 bases in between. DNA for the CDR3: TGTGCCAGCAGTTTCCCCCCGCGAGCGTGCAATCAGCCCCAGCATTTT. It specifies CASSFPPRACNQPQHF.

The chain uses TRBV4-3 and TRBJ1-6, with D hard to call. The V and J ends lost 0 bases and 0 bases respectively, with 9 bases between them. The length of the CDR3 is 17 residues. Germline V gives CDR1 LGHNA, CDR2 YSLEER. This CDR3 is CASSQDPASSYNSPLHF. As DNA, the CDR3 is TGCGCCAGCAGCCAAGATCCCGCAAGCTCCTATAATTCACCCCTCCACTTT.

This chain uses TRBV18 with TRBJ1-6, with 7 bases matching TRBD1. This CDR3 has 15 amino acids. Losses at the gene ends were 3 bases for V and 11 bases for J; bases not matched to a gene: 10. In germline, CDR1 is KGHSH, CDR2 LQKENI. CDR3: CASSPDRPQKTPLHF. The CDR3 DNA sequence: TGTGCCAGCTCACCGGACAGGCCCCAAAAGACACCCCTCCACTTT.

The rearrangement uses TRBV7-8 and TRBJ2-1, with 10 bases fitting TRBD1. V shed 0 bases, J shed 4 bases, and the junction held 6 bases outside the gene matches. There are 17 residues in the CDR3. Per germline, CDR1 SGHVS and CDR2 FQNEAQ. The CDR3 spells CASSLAIGDRGYNEQFF. The CDR3 bases are TGTGCCAGCAGCTTAGCGATAGGGGACAGGGGTTACAATGAGCAGTTCTTC.

The V call is TRBV5-1, the J call TRBJ1-6; tentative D call: TRBD1 (6 bases). There are 15 residues in the CDR3. Germline-derived CDR1 and CDR2 are SGHRS and YFSETQ. V gave up 3 bases and J gave up 5 bases, with 12 bases separating them. The CDR3 region is CASSYGQTNNSPLHF. The CDR3 nucleotides read TGCGCCAGCAGCTACGGACAGACTAATAATTCACCCCTCCACTTT.

The chain uses TRBV5-1 and TRBJ2-3, with D possibly matching TRBD1 (6 bases). Germline CDR1 and CDR2: SGHRS and YFSETQ. Trimming shortened V by 1 base and J by 4 bases, and 10 bases separated the two germline ends. The CDR3 has 14 amino acids. Here the CDR3 DNA reads TGCGCCAGCAGCTTGCGGCCAGGGGCAGATACGCAGTATTTT. Translation: CASSLRPGADTQYF.

The chain uses TRBV7-2 and TRBJ2-4; D is ambiguous. The CDR3 length is 15 residues. Germline CDR1 is SGHTA and CDR2 is FQGNSA. The ends were cut back, 5 bases at V and 0 bases at J, with 11 bases in the middle. DNA for the CDR3: TGTGCCAGCAGCCCTACTCGGTTAGCCAAAAACATTCAGTACTTC. Translation gives CASSPTRLAKNIQYF.

This chain links TRBV7-9 with TRBJ1-1; unclear D gene. This CDR3 has 12 residues. Trimming took off 8 bases at V and 2 bases at J, with 9 bases between the two ends. Germline values: CDR1 SEHNR, CDR2 FQNEAQ (reference sequence). Written as DNA, the CDR3 is TGTGCCAGCGACTTGGCTAACACTGAAGCTTTCTTT. This encodes CASDLANTEAFF. Supplemented by reference TRBV7-9 and TRBJ1-1, the full variable domain reads DTGVSQNPRHKITKRGQNVTFRCDPISEHNRLYWYRQTLGQGPEFLTYFQNEAQLEKSRLLSDRFSAERPKGSFSTLEIQRTEQGDSAMYLCASDLANTEAFFGQGTRLTVV.

V and J are TRBV11-2 and TRBJ2-1; TRBD2 matches at 8 bases. This CDR3 spans 16 amino acids. The V gene end was trimmed by 0 bases and the J gene end by 2 bases; junction bases not matched to a gene: 3. Germline CDR1 and CDR2: SGHAT and FQNNGV. The CDR3 region is CASSLDSGTTYNEQFF. The CDR3 DNA is TGTGCCAGCAGCTTAGATAGCGGGACCACCTACAATGAGCAGTTCTTC.

The chain uses TRBV5-4 and TRBJ2-3; 12 positions agree with TRBD2. J was trimmed by 4 bases and V by 0 bases; bases with no gene match: 3. The CDR3 covers 16 residues. CDR1 is SGHNT, CDR2 YYREEE, per germline (reference sequence). The CDR3 here is CASSLEASGRADTQYF. The CDR3 bases are TGTGCCAGCAGCTTGGAAGCTAGCGGGAGGGCAGATACGCAGTATTTT.

This chain joins TRBV6-4 and TRBJ2-2; TRBD1 aligns across 8 bases. The germline V gene has CDR1 MRHNA and CDR2 SNTAGT. Trimming removed 6 bases from V and 5 bases from J; junction bases left unmatched: 5. The CDR3 is made up of 14 amino acids. The CDR3 is CASRETGDTGELFF. The DNA for the CDR3 is TGTGCCAGCAGAGAGACAGGGGATACCGGGGAGCTGTTTTTT.

The rearrangement uses TRBV5-1 and TRBJ1-2, with D possibly matching TRBD1 (6 bases). V was pared by 3 bases and J by 2 bases, with 8 bases between. This CDR3 has 13 residues. Germline CDR1 and CDR2: SGHRS and YFSETQ. The CDR3, as DNA: TGCGCCAGCAGCTCCGGGACAAACTATGGCTACACCTTC. This codes for CASSSGTNYGYTF.

The CDR3 sequence is CASSAVRGKNTEAFF. CDR3 DNA sequence: TGTGCCAGCAGCGCTGTGCGGGGTAAGAACACTGAAGCTTTCTTT. V is TRBV5-6 and J is TRBJ1-1; D uncertain. This CDR3 has 15 residues. V was clipped by 4 bases and J by 1 base, with 14 bases between them. Germline V gene data show CDR1 as SGHDT and CDR2 as YYEEEE.

V usage is TRBV6-5 and J usage is TRBJ2-5; 7 bases are a match to TRBD1. Trimming took 6 bases from V and 2 from J; bases not matched to a gene: 6. The CDR3 extends over 14 amino acids. Germline assignment: CDR1 MNHEY and CDR2 SVGAGI. The CDR3 loop reads CASRRGRPQETQYF. The CDR3 DNA reads TGTGCCAGCAGGAGGGGGCGCCCACAAGAGACCCAGTACTTC.

The CDR3 spells CASSPGQGEAEAFF. CDR3 in DNA: TGTGCCAGCAGCCCGGGACAGGGGGAAGCTGAAGCTTTCTTT. The chain carries TRBV7-2 and TRBJ1-1, with 11 bases identical to TRBD1. V shed 5 bases and J 6 bases; nucleotides not matched to a gene: 5. The V gene's germline CDR1 is SGHTA and CDR2 FQGNSA. This CDR3 has 14 residues. The whole variable domain, remainder taken from reference TRBV7-2 and TRBJ1-1, is GAGVSQSPSNKVTEKGKDVELRCDPISGHTALYWYRQSLGQGLEFLIYFQGNSAPDKSGLPSDRFSAERTGGSVSTLTIQRTQQEDSAVYLCASSPGQGEAEAFFGQGTRLTVV.

The chain is built from TRBV7-3 and TRBJ2-7, with a possible D match to TRBD1 (6 bases). Germline V gene lookup returns CDR1 SGHTA and CDR2 FQGTGA. The CDR3 consists of 15 residues. Trimming pared 5 bases from V and 1 base from J, leaving 15 bases between. The CDR3 spells CASSITGSGSYEQYF. The CDR3 nucleotides read TGTGCCAGCAGCATCACAGGGAGCGGATCCTACGAGCAGTACTTC.

The chain combines TRBV7-6 with TRBJ2-7; 10 positions agree with TRBD1. Germline assignment: CDR1 SGHVS and CDR2 FNYEAQ. With 5 bases clipped from V and 6 bases from J, the junction kept 10 bases outside the gene matches. This CDR3 is built from 15 residues. For the CDR3, the DNA is TGTGCCAGCAGCATGACAGGGGGCGCATTCGCCGAGCAGTACTTC. Encoded protein: CASSMTGGAFAEQYF.

J is TRBJ1-1 and V is TRBV18; D remains unclear. This CDR3 is 10 amino acids long. With 9 bases removed from V and 7 bases from J, the gap between germline ends came to 9 bases. Germline V CDR1 and CDR2: KGHSH, LQKENI. CDR3 sequence (DNA): TGTGCCAGTCGCGGGGTTGAAGCTTTCTTT. It specifies CASRGVEAFF.

This rearrangement joins TRBV7-3 to TRBJ2-3, with a tentative D call TRBD2 (5 bases). Germline CDR1 SGHTA, CDR2 FQGTGA. CDR3 size: 14 residues. The V end lost 3 bases, the J end lost 5 bases, and 12 bases lay between the germline ends. CDR3 sequence (DNA): TGTGCCAGCAGCTTCCTCGGGGATGAAGATACGCAGTATTTT. This sequence encodes CASSFLGDEDTQYF.

This clone has just one count. The chain uses TRBV2 and TRBJ1-1; D not resolved. Trimming took off 8 bases at V and 1 base at J, with 8 bases between the two ends. The CDR3 contains 12 residues. Germline V gives CDR1 SNHLY, CDR2 FYNNEI. Here the CDR3 reads CASLQRNTEAFF. The CDR3 coding sequence is TGTGCCAGCCTCCAAAGGAACACTGAAGCTTTCTTT.

The rearrangement uses TRBV4-2 and TRBJ1-5, with 9 nucleotides matching TRBD1. V shed 0 bases and J 5 bases; nucleotides not matched to a gene: 5. This CDR3 spans 16 amino acids. Looked up from germline, CDR1 is LGHNA and CDR2 is YNFKEQ. CDR3 in amino acids: CASSQDGQGQHQPQHF. CDR3 DNA sequence: TGTGCCAGCAGCCAAGATGGACAGGGGCAACATCAGCCCCAGCATTTT.

This chain uses TRBV12-1 with TRBJ1-4; the D segment call TRBD1 is taken from the table without a DNA check. TRBV12-1 is assigned pseudogene status. The CDR3 runs to 19 residues. CDR3 sequence (DNA): TGTGCCAGCAGCTTCTCAACTTGGGCGCCGGGACACCGAAATGAAAAACTGTTTTTT. Its translation: CASSFSTWAPGHRNEKLFF.

The genes are TRBV5-4 and TRBJ1-2; a possible D gene is TRBD1 (6 bases). This CDR3 comprises 16 residues. The V and J ends lost 2 bases and 5 bases respectively, with 19 bases between them. Germline CDR1 and CDR2: SGHNT and YYREEE (reference sequence). The CDR3 bases are TGTGCCAGCAGCTTACCGAACGCAGGGGAGGGGTATGGCTACACCTTC. This sequence encodes CASSLPNAGEGYGYTF.